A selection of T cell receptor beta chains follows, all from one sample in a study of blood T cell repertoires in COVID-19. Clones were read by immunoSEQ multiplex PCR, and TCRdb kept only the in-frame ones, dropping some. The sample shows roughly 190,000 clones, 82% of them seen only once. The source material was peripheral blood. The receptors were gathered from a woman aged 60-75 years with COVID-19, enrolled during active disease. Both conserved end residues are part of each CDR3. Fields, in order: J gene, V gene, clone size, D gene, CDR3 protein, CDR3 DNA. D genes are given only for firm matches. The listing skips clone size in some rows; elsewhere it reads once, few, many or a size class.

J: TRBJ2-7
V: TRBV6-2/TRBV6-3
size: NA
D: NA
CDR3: CASSYGAVTSYEQYF
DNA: TGTGCCAGCAGTTACGGGGCGGTTACATCCTACGAGCAGTACTTC

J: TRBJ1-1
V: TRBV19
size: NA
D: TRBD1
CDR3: CASTSTTGDTEAFF
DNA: TGTGCCAGTACCTCTACGACAGGGGACACTGAAGCTTTCTTT

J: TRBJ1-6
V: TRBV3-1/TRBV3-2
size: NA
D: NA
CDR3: CASSQDLATDYNSPLHF
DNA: TGTGCCAGCAGCCAAGATCTAGCTACAGACTATAATTCACCCCTCCACTTT

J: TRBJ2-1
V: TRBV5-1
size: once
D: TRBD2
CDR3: CASSSLGGVDEQFF
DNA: TGCGCCAGCAGCTCGTTGGGAGGGGTGGATGAGCAGTTCTTC

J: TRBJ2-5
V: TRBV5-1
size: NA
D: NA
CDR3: CASSLVGTDRGETQYF
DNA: TGCGCCAGCAGCTTGGTAGGGACCGATAGGGGGGAGACCCAGTACTTC

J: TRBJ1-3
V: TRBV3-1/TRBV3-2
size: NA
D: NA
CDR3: CASSKSKSSGNTIYF
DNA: TGTGCCAGCAGCAAGAGCAAGAGCTCTGGAAACACCATATATTTT

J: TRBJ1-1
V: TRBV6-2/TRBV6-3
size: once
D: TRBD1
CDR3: CASSWTGPHRGAFF
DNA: TGTGCCAGCAGCTGGACAGGGCCCCATCGAGGCGCTTTCTTT

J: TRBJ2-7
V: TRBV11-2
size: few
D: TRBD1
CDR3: CASSLTGGSYEQYF
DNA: TGTGCCAGCAGCCTGACAGGGGGTTCCTACGAGCAGTACTTC

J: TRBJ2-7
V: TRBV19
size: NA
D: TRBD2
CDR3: CASSLTSGTYEQYF
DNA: TGTGCCAGTAGTTTAACTAGCGGGACCTACGAGCAGTACTTC

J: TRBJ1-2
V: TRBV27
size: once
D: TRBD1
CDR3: CASSLGTGFYGYTF
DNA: TGTGCCAGCAGTTTAGGGACAGGGTTCTATGGCTACACCTTC

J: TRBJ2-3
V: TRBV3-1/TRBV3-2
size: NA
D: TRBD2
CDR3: CASSQTPVGLAGGIDTQYF
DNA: TGTGCCAGCAGCCAGACCCCGGTAGGACTAGCGGGGGGGATAGATACGCAGTATTTT

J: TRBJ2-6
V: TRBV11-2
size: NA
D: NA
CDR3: CASSLGGPLSGANVLTF
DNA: TGTGCCAGCAGCTTAGGGGGGCCCCTCTCTGGGGCCAACGTCCTGACTTTC

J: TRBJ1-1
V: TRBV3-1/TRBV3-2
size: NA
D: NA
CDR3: CASSPRDGGTEAFF
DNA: TGTGCCAGCAGCCCGCGGGACGGAGGCACTGAAGCTTTCTTT

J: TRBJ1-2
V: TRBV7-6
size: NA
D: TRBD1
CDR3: CASSQGDRAPNYGYTF
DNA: TGTGCCAGCAGCCAGGGGGACAGGGCCCCTAACTATGGCTACACCTTC

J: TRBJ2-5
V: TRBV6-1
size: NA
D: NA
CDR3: CASSEIRLETQYF
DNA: TGTGCCAGCAGTGAAATTCGTCTAGAGACCCAGTACTTC

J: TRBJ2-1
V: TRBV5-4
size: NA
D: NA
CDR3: CASSRQGHEQFF
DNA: TGTGCCAGCAGCCGTCAGGGCCATGAGCAGTTCTTC

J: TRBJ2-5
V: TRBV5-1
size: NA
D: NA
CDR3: CASSYIGQQETQYF
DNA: TGCGCCAGCAGCTATATCGGACAGCAAGAGACCCAGTACTTC

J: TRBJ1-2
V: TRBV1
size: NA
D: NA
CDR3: CTSSQVAGDYGYTF
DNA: TGCACCAGCAGCCAAGTGGCAGGGGACTATGGCTACACCTTC

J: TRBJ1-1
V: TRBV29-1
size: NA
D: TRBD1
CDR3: CSVDRGPYTEAFF
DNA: TGCAGCGTTGATAGGGGGCCCTACACTGAAGCTTTCTTT

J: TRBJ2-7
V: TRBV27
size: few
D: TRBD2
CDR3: CASSPVVAGVHEQYF
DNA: TGTGCCAGCAGCCCCGTGGTAGCGGGAGTCCACGAGCAGTACTTC

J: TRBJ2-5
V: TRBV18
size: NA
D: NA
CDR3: CASSSGTPQETQYF
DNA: TGTGCCAGCTCGTCTGGGACACCACAAGAGACCCAGTACTTC

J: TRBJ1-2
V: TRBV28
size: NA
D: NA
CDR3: CASSLQRQDPNGLPNYGYTF
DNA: TGTGCCAGCAGTCTACAACGACAGGACCCCAACGGGCTTCCTAACTATGGCTACACCTTC

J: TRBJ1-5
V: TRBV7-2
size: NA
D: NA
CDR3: CASSFSTDQPQHF
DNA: TGTGCCAGCAGCTTTTCTACGGATCAGCCCCAGCATTTT

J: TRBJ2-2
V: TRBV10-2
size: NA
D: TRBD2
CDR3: CASTFGGRGAGELFF
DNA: TGCGCCAGCACCTTTGGCGGGAGGGGAGCCGGGGAGCTGTTTTTT

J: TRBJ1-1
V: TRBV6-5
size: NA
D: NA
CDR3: CASSSGSTEAFF
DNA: TGTGCCAGCAGCTCCGGGTCGACTGAAGCTTTCTTT

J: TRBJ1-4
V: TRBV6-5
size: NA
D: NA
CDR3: CASSYGQFNEKLFF
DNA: TGTGCCAGCAGTTACGGTCAGTTCAACGAAAAACTGTTTTTT

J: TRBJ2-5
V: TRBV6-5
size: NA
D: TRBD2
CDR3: CASKLAGAGETQYF
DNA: TGTGCCAGCAAACTAGCGGGAGCGGGAGAGACCCAGTACTTC

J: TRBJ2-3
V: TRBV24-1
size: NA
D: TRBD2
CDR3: CATSDRRGNTDTQYF
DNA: TGTGCCACCAGTGATCGGCGGGGGAACACAGATACGCAGTATTTT

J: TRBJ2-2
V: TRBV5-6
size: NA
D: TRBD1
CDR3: CASSLVQGDRELFF
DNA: TGTGCCAGCAGCTTAGTACAGGGGGACCGGGAGCTGTTTTTT